This TCR beta chain was captured by sequencing in a study of cytomegalovirus exposure and HLA in healthy donors. PCR used 60 Vbeta primers and 13 Jbeta primers. The protocol was immunoSEQ multiplex PCR, while the TCRdb copy is restricted to in-frame clones and leaves out a portion. The ten top clones account for less than 4.5%, within a sample of 93,000 or so clones. V shed 4 bases and J 7 bases; nucleotides not matched to a gene: 11. CDR1 is SGHTA and CDR2 is FQGNSA in the germline V gene. CDR3 length equals 15 residues. The sample taken for sequencing was PBMCs. J is TRBJ2-3 and V is TRBV7-2; 7 bases line up with TRBD1. This TCR derives from a man aged 35 to 55 in good health and CMV-seronegative. The CDR3 protein is CASSSNPGQPNTQYF. The CDR3 DNA reads TGTGCCAGCAGCTCAAACCCGGGACAGCCCAATACGCAGTATTTT.